The clone carrying this TCR beta chain occurred once. This sample stems from a study of blood T cell repertoires in COVID-19. Clones were sequenced by immunoSEQ multiplex PCR, and TCRdb holds only the in-frame ones, with some missing. The sample shows some 56,000 clones, about 82% of them seen only once. Trimming stripped 2 bases from V and 6 bases from J, with 11 bases between. CDR1 and CDR2 from the germline V gene are MNHNS and SASEGT. The CDR3 is 14 residues long. V usage is TRBV6-1 and J usage is TRBJ1-5; possibly TRBD1 for D (5 bases). Sequenced input: peripheral blood. The receptor was derived from a woman of 80 years or more with acute or convalescent COVID-19. CDR3 region: CASSESLGGQPQHF. DNA of the CDR3: TGTGCCAGCAGTGAATCCCTGGGGGGTCAGCCCCAGCATTTT.